The rows below give T cell receptor beta chains drawn from one sample of a study of blood T cell repertoires in COVID-19. Here immunoSEQ multiplex PCR was the method, and the copy in TCRdb shows in-frame clones only, minus some. The sample lists 200,000 to 250,000 clones; 65% to 85% were seen once. Sequenced material: peripheral blood. Receptors originate from a woman in her twenties or thirties who had recovered from COVID-19. Both conserved end residues are part of each CDR3. Fields, in order: D gene, CDR3 length, clone size, J gene, V gene, CDR3 DNA, CDR3 protein. A D gene is named only where the DNA matches it firmly. Part of the rows lack a size; the others show once, few, many or a class for expanded clones.

>NA|15|NA|TRBJ2-7|TRBV7-3
TGTGCCAGCAGCTGGAGAGGAGGTAGCTCCTACGAGCAGTACTTC
CASSWRGGSSYEQYF
>TRBD2|16|NA|TRBJ2-1|TRBV11-3
TGTGCCAGCAGCCGGACTAGCGGGATGTACTACAATGAGCAGTTCTTC
CASSRTSGMYYNEQFF
>NA|13|NA|TRBJ2-7|TRBV27
TGTGCCAGCAGTTGGGGGAGGAACTACGAGCAGTACTTC
CASSWGRNYEQYF
>TRBD1|15|NA|TRBJ1-1|TRBV5-1
TGCGCCAGCAGCGAGGTACAGGGGCTGAACACTGAAGCTTTCTTT
CASSEVQGLNTEAFF
>NA|12|once|TRBJ1-5|TRBV15
TGTGCCACCAGCAGACCAAATCAGCCCCAGCATTTT
CATSRPNQPQHF
>NA|15|once|TRBJ1-1|TRBV24-1
TGTGCCACCAGTAAAACTGGCGGGGGGAACACTGAAGCTTTCTTT
CATSKTGGGNTEAFF
>NA|15|NA|TRBJ1-5|TRBV18
TGTGCCAGCTCACCAGGTGGTGGGGCGGATCAGCCCCAGCATTTT
CASSPGGGADQPQHF
>TRBD1|16|NA|TRBJ2-7|TRBV27
TGTGCCAGCAGTTATACGGGGACAGGAATTCCCTACGAGCAGTACTTC
CASSYTGTGIPYEQYF
>TRBD2|16|once|TRBJ2-1|TRBV24-1
TGTGCCACCAGTGACCTGGGACTAGGACTGAACAATGAGCAGTTCTTC
CATSDLGLGLNNEQFF
>TRBD2|14|NA|TRBJ2-2|TRBV27
TGTGCCAGCAGTCGACTAGCGGGGGCCGGGGAGCTGTTTTTT
CASSRLAGAGELFF
>NA|18|NA|TRBJ1-1|TRBV27
TGTGCCAGCAGTTTATCCGCCGACAGGCAACCTTACGGCACTGAAGCTTTCTTT
CASSLSADRQPYGTEAFF
>NA|20|NA|TRBJ1-2|TRBV5-1
TGCGCCAGCAGCTTGTTCGGGCGAGGGATGGCAGGCAGTGTTGGCTATGGCTACACCTTC
CASSLFGRGMAGSVGYGYTF
>NA|14|once|TRBJ1-5|TRBV9
TGTGCCAGCAGCGGGCCGTATAGCAATCAGCCCCAGCATTTT
CASSGPYSNQPQHF
>NA|14|once|TRBJ1-4|TRBV13
TGTGCCAGCAGCCCCCAAGACAGACGAGAAAAACTGTTTTTT
CASSPQDRREKLFF
>TRBD1|14|NA|TRBJ1-5|TRBV5-1
TGCGCCAGCAGCTTCACAGGGGGTGGCCAGCCCCAGCATTTT
CASSFTGGGQPQHF
>NA|15|NA|TRBJ2-7|TRBV19
TGTGCCAGTAGTAAGGGTAGCGGAGGAGTGGCCGAGCAGTACTTC
CASSKGSGGVAEQYF
>TRBD2|17|NA|TRBJ2-2|TRBV5-4
TGTGCCAGCAGCTTGGGAGGACTAGCGGGAGCCACCGGGGAGCTGTTTTTT
CASSLGGLAGATGELFF
>TRBD1|13|once|TRBJ1-2|TRBV30
TGTGCTTTCTACGGGACAGTCAACTATGGCTACACCTTC
CAFYGTVNYGYTF
>NA|14|once|TRBJ2-5|TRBV4-1
TGCGCCAGCAGCCAAGTCGGGGGCCAAGAGACCCAGTACTTC
CASSQVGGQETQYF
>NA|14|NA|TRBJ2-1|TRBV4-1
TGCGCCAGCAGCCAAGCTGCAGTTAACAATGAGCAGTTCTTC
CASSQAAVNNEQFF
>NA|15|once|TRBJ1-5|TRBV15
TGTGCCACCAGCAGACTTAGTAGCGGGGATCAGCCCCAGCATTTT
CATSRLSSGDQPQHF
>NA|16|once|TRBJ1-6|TRBV5-4
TGTGCCAGCAAAAGAGGTGGGGCCTCCTATAATTCACCCCTCCACTTT
CASKRGGASYNSPLHF
>TRBD1|14|NA|TRBJ1-5|TRBV9
TGTGCCAGCAGCGCCGGACAGGGCGATCAGCCCCAGCATTTT
CASSAGQGDQPQHF
>TRBD1|15|NA|TRBJ2-7|TRBV9
TGTGCCAGCAGCGGCAGACAGGGGGCATGGTACGAGCAGTACTTC
CASSGRQGAWYEQYF
>NA|14|NA|TRBJ1-5|TRBV27
TGTGCCAGCAGTTTATTTTTGGCGGAGCAGCCCCAGCATTTT
CASSLFLAEQPQHF
>NA|13|NA|TRBJ1-2|TRBV5-1
TGCGCCAGCAGCTTGGGCAGGAACTATGGCTACACCTTC
CASSLGRNYGYTF
>TRBD2|21|NA|TRBJ2-2|TRBV19
TGTGCCAGTAGTATCCCAGGCACTCCGGGACTAGCGGCTTTCAACACCGGGGAGCTGTTTTTT
CASSIPGTPGLAAFNTGELFF
>TRBD1|15|NA|TRBJ1-2|TRBV6-6
TGTGCCAGCAGTCCCCACGCCGACAGGGCGGAGGGCTACACCTTC
CASSPHADRAEGYTF
>NA|14|NA|TRBJ2-2|TRBV28
TGTGCCGGGGAGAAGAGTTCGAACACCGGGGAGCTGTTTTTT
CAGEKSSNTGELFF
>NA|14|NA|TRBJ1-2|TRBV19
TGTGCCAGTAGTATGGACGGACTGGGCTATGGCTACACCTTC
CASSMDGLGYGYTF
>NA|15|NA|TRBJ1-1|TRBV9
TGTGCCAGCAGCCCAACAAGCGGGACGAACACTGAAGCTTTCTTT
CASSPTSGTNTEAFF
>TRBD2|17|NA|TRBJ2-1|TRBV6-1
TGTGCCAGCAGTGAGGCGGGACTAGCGGGATTTAACAATGAGCAGTTCTTC
CASSEAGLAGFNNEQFF
>TRBD2|16|NA|TRBJ2-5|TRBV5-1
TGCGCCAGCAGCTTGACTAGCGGGAGCGCGTGGGAGACCCAGTACTTC
CASSLTSGSAWETQYF
>NA|13|NA|TRBJ2-7|TRBV10-2
TGCGCCAGCACTGGAACACAGGGCAACGGGCAGTACTTC
CASTGTQGNGQYF
>NA|14|NA|TRBJ2-3|TRBV5-5
TGTGCCAGCAGCCAAGAAGTACACACAGATACGCAGTATTTT
CASSQEVHTDTQYF
>TRBD1|16|once|TRBJ2-5|TRBV6-5
TGTGCCAGCAGTTACTCAGGGACAGGGGTGTGGGAGACCCAGTACTTC
CASSYSGTGVWETQYF
>NA|14|once|TRBJ1-2|TRBV30
TGTGCCTGGAGGACCGGGACTCCAACATTTGGCTACACCTTC
CAWRTGTPTFGYTF
>NA|16|NA|TRBJ2-2|TRBV7-5
TGTGTCAGCCCCAAACCGGGACAGGATAACACCGGGGAGCTGTTTTTT
CVSPKPGQDNTGELFF
>TRBD1|12|few|TRBJ2-7|TRBV6-6
TGTGCCAGCAGCGACAGGGGATACGAGCAGTACTTC
CASSDRGYEQYF
>NA|14|NA|TRBJ1-6|TRBV27
TGTGCCACCTCTAGTTCGACAGCTAATTCACCCCTCCACTTT
CATSSSTANSPLHF
>NA|16|NA|TRBJ2-5|TRBV5-6
TGTGCCAGCAGCTTGACAGGACCTGGAACTGGGGAGACCCAGTACTTC
CASSLTGPGTGETQYF
>NA|15|NA|TRBJ1-5|TRBV4-2
TGTGCCAGCAGCCCCAACACGAATAGCAATCAGCCCCAGCATTTT
CASSPNTNSNQPQHF
>TRBD1|15|NA|TRBJ1-4|TRBV5-6
TGTGCCAGCAGCACAACACAGGGGGCGGGTGAAAAACTGTTTTTT
CASSTTQGAGEKLFF
>NA|12|few|TRBJ2-7|TRBV19
TGTGCCAGTTTAGGGGCGAAGAGCGAGCAGTACTTC
CASLGAKSEQYF
>NA|12|NA|TRBJ2-7|TRBV16
TGTGCCAGCAGCCAATCCCGCTACGAGCAGTACTTC
CASSQSRYEQYF
>NA|16|NA|TRBJ2-2|TRBV7-9
TGTGCCAGCAGCCCGTACCAGGGGCGGGTCACCGGGGAGCTGTTTTTT
CASSPYQGRVTGELFF
>NA|17|NA|TRBJ1-2|TRBV5-1
TGCGCCAGCAGCTCTAGCGGGACACGAACTCTTAACTATGGCTACACCTTC
CASSSSGTRTLNYGYTF
>NA|15|NA|TRBJ1-4|TRBV30
TGTGCCTGGAGTGTTACGGGAACAACTAATGAAAAACTGTTTTTT
CAWSVTGTTNEKLFF
>TRBD2|15|NA|TRBJ2-7|TRBV19
TGTGCCAGTAGTCGTGGGGGCGGGGGGCTCGACGAGCAGTACTTC
CASSRGGGGLDEQYF
>TRBD1|15|NA|TRBJ2-1|TRBV19
TGTGCCAGTACAAGGGACAGGGTGCCTTACAATGAGCAGTTCTTC
CASTRDRVPYNEQFF
>TRBD2|17|NA|TRBJ2-5|TRBV5-4
TGTGCCAGCAGCCCGGGACTAGCGGGAGTTCGGGAAGAGACCCAGTACTTC
CASSPGLAGVREETQYF
>TRBD1|15|NA|TRBJ2-1|TRBV5-4
TGTGCCAGCAGCTTGGGGCGGACAGGGAACAATGAGCAGTTCTTC
CASSLGRTGNNEQFF
>NA|13|NA|TRBJ1-1|TRBV9
TGTGCCAGCAGCGTATGGGCGAACACTGAAGCTTTCTTT
CASSVWANTEAFF
>NA|13|NA|TRBJ2-3|TRBV27
TGTGCCAGCACCTCCACTTACACAGATACGCAGTATTTT
CASTSTYTDTQYF
>TRBD2|16|NA|TRBJ2-1|TRBV6-4
TGTGCCAGCAGTGTCTCCGGGACTAGCGGGCCGCGCGGGCAGTTCTTC
CASSVSGTSGPRGQFF
>NA|15|NA|TRBJ1-6|TRBV5-4
TGTGCCAGCAGCGTCAGACAGGACTATAATTCACCCCTCCACTTT
CASSVRQDYNSPLHF
>TRBD2|14|NA|TRBJ2-1|TRBV4-1
TGCGCCAGCCGTGGACTAGCGAAGTTAAATGAGCAGTTCTTC
CASRGLAKLNEQFF
>NA|14|NA|TRBJ2-7|TRBV30
TGTGCCTGGAGTGTGGGTCTGGGGCCCTACGAGCAGTACTTC
CAWSVGLGPYEQYF
>NA|17|NA|TRBJ2-1|TRBV4-1
TGCGCCAGCAGCCAGCAGACAGAGCCCCTAATAATCAATGAGCAGTTCTTC
CASSQQTEPLIINEQFF
>NA|13|NA|TRBJ1-1|TRBV2
TGTGCCAGCAGTGGGGGCCAGGGGACTGAAGCTTTCTTT
CASSGGQGTEAFF